This T cell receptor beta chain was captured in a study of identifying expanded T cells in peripheral blood. As for this clone: The antigen is not known.

The method was immunoSEQ multiplex PCR; TCRdb's version includes in-frame clones alone and lacks a portion of them. The sample comprises 50,000 to 65,000 clones, about nine tenths of which are singletons, and 3.5% to 4.5% rests with the top ten. Germline V lookup: CDR1 SGHDT, CDR2 YYEEEE. The CDR3 extends over 14 amino acids. Trimming took off 4 bases at V and 5 bases at J, with 15 bases between the two ends. General observations from the study: Technical replicates showed roughly 1.2 changed clones; about 2 weeks 15 to 20; four weeks 19. Variance in clone template counts between two-week samples significantly increased with total template count across all healthy donors.

This sequence originates from a person aged 18 to 75 in good health. Sequenced: blood. The genes are TRBV5-6 and TRBJ2-5, with unresolved D. This chain's CDR3 is CASSPFALSETQYF. The CDR3 coding sequence is TGTGCCAGCAGCCCCTTCGCTCTCTCGGAGACCCAGTACTTC.